This TCR beta chain stems from a study of breast tumors, draining lymph nodes, adjacent tissues. General study points: Tumor T cell lymph node origin was a supported hypothesis, not proven. Data fit most tumor T cells coming from lymph node, expanding in tumor. Tumor TCR diversity was below lymph nodes but above nontumor tissue.

Breast cancer patients provided tissue from their axillary draining lymph nodes. Regarding this clonotype: Its target is unknown. Since a much larger clone is just one base distant, this may be a read error.

The CDR3 is 15 amino acids. Looked up from germline, CDR1 is MNHNS and CDR2 is SASEGT. Trimming at V came to 5 bases and at J to 7 bases, leaving 8 bases not matched to a gene. TCRdb recomputed calls from the multiplex PCR reads with MiXCR, one row per CDR3 protein. The table records about 200,000 distinct CDR3 sequences, 31% of them present only once. This receptor was identified in a female donor with breast cancer. Some clones in this sample may be carry-over from other donors' samples. The sequenced sample consisted of axillary lymph node tissue. The J gene is TRBJ1-6, the V gene TRBV6-1; 7 bases agree with TRBD1. CDR3 coding DNA: TGTGCCAGCAGTCAACAGGGGAACCGAAATTCACCCCTCCACTTT. This sequence encodes CASSQQGNRNSPLHF.